The rows below give T cell receptor beta chains drawn from one sample of a study of CD8 T cells in ankylosing spondylitis. From the 5' RACE reads, TCRdb called clonotypes with MiXCR, one entry per CDR3 protein. Among about 130,000 distinct CDR3 sequences listed, approximately 6.8% were seen once. Material: blood, either unsorted or a sorted T cell fraction (not recorded which). These receptors came from a male donor with ankylosing spondylitis or in good health (not recorded which). The CDR3 runs from the conserved cysteine through the conserved F or W. The order of the fields is V gene, clone size, D gene, J gene, CDR3 DNA, CDR3 protein. D genes are given only for firm matches. The size entry is marked missing in some rows and otherwise reads once, few, many or a size class.

V: TRBV5-1
size: once
D: TRBD1
J: TRBJ2-7
DNA: TGCGCCAGCAGCTTCCTGGGGACAGGGCCCTCCTACGAGCAGTACTTC
CDR3: CASSFLGTGPSYEQYF

V: TRBV11-2
size: many
D: -
J: TRBJ1-1
DNA: TGTGCCAGCAGCTTAGGAATGGGGGTATCCTCGGAAGCTTTCTTT
CDR3: CASSLGMGVSSEAFF

V: TRBV29-1
size: many
D: -
J: TRBJ1-5
DNA: TGTTCTGGGGGCATGGGCAATCAGCCCCAGCATTTT
CDR3: CSGGMGNQPQHF

V: TRBV5-1
size: many
D: -
J: TRBJ1-2
DNA: TGCGCCAGCAGCTTGGAGGCGAGTTCCTATGGCTACACCTTC
CDR3: CASSLEASSYGYTF

V: TRBV18
size: few
D: -
J: TRBJ1-1
DNA: TGTGCCAGCTCACCTGCCGGGGTGAACACTGAAGCTTTCTTT
CDR3: CASSPAGVNTEAFF

V: TRBV12-3/TRBV12-4
size: many
D: TRBD2
J: TRBJ2-5
DNA: TGTGCCAGCAGGCCTAGCGGGGGATGGGAGACCCAGTACTTC
CDR3: CASRPSGGWETQYF

V: TRBV20-1
size: many
D: -
J: TRBJ1-6
DNA: TGCAGTGCTAGCCCCGAAGTCGGTAATTCACCCCTCCACTTT
CDR3: CSASPEVGNSPLHF

V: TRBV5-1
size: many
D: TRBD1
J: TRBJ1-5
DNA: TGCGCCAGCAGCCCGGACAGGGGAGAACAGCCCCAGCATTTT
CDR3: CASSPDRGEQPQHF

V: TRBV10-2
size: -
D: TRBD1
J: TRBJ2-5
DNA: TGCGCCAGCAGTGAACAAACAGGGGGAAAAGAGACCCAGTACTTC
CDR3: CASSEQTGGKETQYF

V: TRBV25-1
size: many
D: TRBD1
J: TRBJ2-3
DNA: TGTGCCAGCAGTGAATGGAGGGACAGGTTCAGCACAGATACGCAGTATTTT
CDR3: CASSEWRDRFSTDTQYF

V: TRBV5-6
size: many
D: -
J: TRBJ2-1
DNA: TGTGCCAGCAGCTCCCGGGACGGAGGCTACAATGAGCAGTTCTTC
CDR3: CASSSRDGGYNEQFF

V: TRBV4-1
size: many
D: -
J: TRBJ2-1
DNA: TGCGCCAGCAGCCCGGGTGGCAGCTCCTACAATGAGCAGTTCTTC
CDR3: CASSPGGSSYNEQFF

V: TRBV29-1
size: -
D: -
J: TRBJ2-7
DNA: TGCAGCGTTGAAGAAAGAGGAATCCCCTACGAGCAGTACTTC
CDR3: CSVEERGIPYEQYF

V: TRBV5-1
size: many
D: -
J: TRBJ2-1
DNA: TGCGCCAGCAGCGATTATACGGATGAGCAGTTCTTC
CDR3: CASSDYTDEQFF

V: TRBV6-1
size: many
D: -
J: TRBJ1-5
DNA: TGTGCCAGCAGCCTAACCGGGGGAAATCAGCCCCAGCATTTT
CDR3: CASSLTGGNQPQHF

V: TRBV7-2
size: many
D: TRBD1
J: TRBJ1-4
DNA: TGTGCCAGCAGCTGGCGGACAGGGGGTGAAAAACTGTTTTTT
CDR3: CASSWRTGGEKLFF

V: TRBV20-1
size: -
D: -
J: TRBJ1-2
DNA: TGCAGTGCTAGAGATAGGGATAAAGGACCGAATGGCTACACCTTC
CDR3: CSARDRDKGPNGYTF

V: TRBV5-1
size: -
D: -
J: TRBJ2-5
DNA: TGCGCCAGCAGCGTGGGACCAGAACAAGAGACCCAGTACTTC
CDR3: CASSVGPEQETQYF

V: TRBV12-3/TRBV12-4
size: many
D: TRBD2
J: TRBJ2-3
DNA: TGTGCCAGCAGTTCGGGGACTAGCGGTGACTACACAGATACGCAGTATTTT
CDR3: CASSSGTSGDYTDTQYF

V: TRBV4-3
size: -
D: -
J: TRBJ2-1
DNA: TGCGCCAGCAGCCCGCTCCGGTACAATGAGCAGTTCTTC
CDR3: CASSPLRYNEQFF

V: TRBV2
size: many
D: TRBD2
J: TRBJ2-1
DNA: TGTGCCACCGACTGGCGGGGGGAGTTCTTC
CDR3: CATDWRGEFF

V: TRBV12-3/TRBV12-4
size: many
D: TRBD2
J: TRBJ2-2
DNA: TGTGCCAGCAGCCTCGGACTAGCGGGATCGGCCGGGGAGCTGTTTTTT
CDR3: CASSLGLAGSAGELFF

V: TRBV4-1
size: many
D: TRBD2
J: TRBJ2-1
DNA: TGCGCCAGCAGCCAGAGACTAGCGGGAGCTTCCTACAATGAGCAGTTCTTC
CDR3: CASSQRLAGASYNEQFF

V: TRBV18
size: many
D: -
J: TRBJ1-2
DNA: TGTGCCAGCTCCTCCCAGACGGATAACTATGGCTACACCTTC
CDR3: CASSSQTDNYGYTF

V: TRBV5-6
size: -
D: TRBD2
J: TRBJ2-4
DNA: TGTGCCATCAGCTTGGGGCTAGCGGGAGTTAACGCCAAAAACATTCAGTACTTC
CDR3: CAISLGLAGVNAKNIQYF

V: TRBV5-1
size: many
D: TRBD1
J: TRBJ2-7
DNA: TGCGCCAGCAGCATAGGAACACAGGGGGCAGAGCAGTACTTC
CDR3: CASSIGTQGAEQYF

V: TRBV12-3/TRBV12-4
size: many
D: TRBD1
J: TRBJ2-5
DNA: TGTGCCAGCAGTCCGACGACAGGGGGCCAAGAGACCCAGTACTTC
CDR3: CASSPTTGGQETQYF

V: TRBV5-1
size: few
D: -
J: TRBJ1-4
DNA: TGCGCCAGCAGCTTCCAGGGAAGTTCTGAAAAACTGTTTTTT
CDR3: CASSFQGSSEKLFF

V: TRBV7-2
size: many
D: TRBD2
J: TRBJ2-3
DNA: TGTGCCAGCAGCTTTTTAGCGGGAACCACAGATACGCAGTATTTT
CDR3: CASSFLAGTTDTQYF

V: TRBV6-1
size: -
D: -
J: TRBJ1-6
DNA: TGTGCCAGCAGTCTATTAAACCGGGGACCAGGGAGCGATTCACCCCTCCACTTT
CDR3: CASSLLNRGPGSDSPLHF

V: TRBV25-1
size: many
D: -
J: TRBJ2-7
DNA: TGTGCCAGCACCCCCCCGGGCTCCTACGAGCAGTACTTC
CDR3: CASTPPGSYEQYF

V: TRBV11-2
size: many
D: TRBD2
J: TRBJ2-1
DNA: TGTGCCAGCAGCTTAGATCCCCAGCGGGGGGTAATGGCCTACAATGAGCAGTTCTTC
CDR3: CASSLDPQRGVMAYNEQFF

V: TRBV20-1
size: few
D: -
J: TRBJ2-5
DNA: TGCAGTGTGTTACCCGGCAAAAAAGAGACCCAGTACTTC
CDR3: CSVLPGKKETQYF

V: TRBV24-1
size: many
D: -
J: TRBJ1-2
DNA: TGTGCCACCAGTGACCCGACAGCTAACTATGGCTACACCTTC
CDR3: CATSDPTANYGYTF

V: TRBV5-1
size: many
D: -
J: TRBJ1-2
DNA: TGCGCCAGCAGCCCAACCCCGGGGGCGGACTATGGCTACACCTTC
CDR3: CASSPTPGADYGYTF

V: TRBV20-1
size: many
D: -
J: TRBJ1-5
DNA: TGCAGTGCTAGACTGGCGGAAAATCAGCCCCAGCATTTT
CDR3: CSARLAENQPQHF

V: TRBV12-3/TRBV12-4
size: many
D: TRBD1
J: TRBJ2-1
DNA: TGTGCCAGCAGTCGCCAACAGGGGATGATCGACAATGAGCAGTTCTTC
CDR3: CASSRQQGMIDNEQFF

V: TRBV28
size: many
D: -
J: TRBJ2-3
DNA: TGTGCCAGCAGTTCCACAGACAGCACAGATACGCAGTATTTT
CDR3: CASSSTDSTDTQYF

V: TRBV15
size: many
D: TRBD1
J: TRBJ1-4
DNA: TGTGCCACCAGCAGAGACAGGGGGGCTGAAAAACTGTTTTTT
CDR3: CATSRDRGAEKLFF

V: TRBV3-1
size: many
D: -
J: TRBJ1-1
DNA: TGTGCCAGCAGCCAAGTCGACACTGAAGCTTTCTTT
CDR3: CASSQVDTEAFF

V: TRBV7-9
size: many
D: -
J: TRBJ2-7
DNA: TGTGCCAGCAGCCCTCAGAGGGGCATCGAGCAGTACTTC
CDR3: CASSPQRGIEQYF

V: TRBV18
size: many
D: -
J: TRBJ2-7
DNA: TGTGCCAGCTCGCCTCAGGGGGGACTAACGGGCTACGAGCAGTACTTC
CDR3: CASSPQGGLTGYEQYF

V: TRBV20-1
size: many
D: TRBD2
J: TRBJ2-1
DNA: TGCAGTGCTAGAGGTCTAGCGGGTTCCCCCACGCCCAATGAGCAGTTCTTC
CDR3: CSARGLAGSPTPNEQFF

V: TRBV9
size: medium-sized
D: -
J: TRBJ2-7
DNA: TGTGCCAGCAGCGTAGTTGGAGGGGACGAGCAGTACTTC
CDR3: CASSVVGGDEQYF

V: TRBV20-1
size: many
D: TRBD1
J: TRBJ1-4
DNA: TGCAGTGCTAGAGATAGTCGGGCAGGGGGCCGGGAAAAACTGTTTTTT
CDR3: CSARDSRAGGREKLFF

V: TRBV6-1
size: many
D: -
J: TRBJ1-2
DNA: TGTGCCAGCAGTGAAGCGCCGGTGGGGGGATATGGCTACACCTTC
CDR3: CASSEAPVGGYGYTF

V: TRBV12-3/TRBV12-4
size: many
D: TRBD2
J: TRBJ2-1
DNA: TGTGCCAGCAGGCTGGCACTAGCGGATTCTTGGGATGAGCAGTTCTTC
CDR3: CASRLALADSWDEQFF

V: TRBV5-1
size: many
D: -
J: TRBJ2-7
DNA: TGCGCCAGCAGCCCCTTAAGTGGAGCGGCCCCCTACGAGCAGTACTTC
CDR3: CASSPLSGAAPYEQYF

V: TRBV7-2
size: few
D: -
J: TRBJ1-6
DNA: TGTGCCAGCAGAAACCGTCAGGGAGCTAATTCACCCCTCCACTTT
CDR3: CASRNRQGANSPLHF

V: TRBV27
size: many
D: -
J: TRBJ2-5
DNA: TGTGCCAGCAAGACAGGTATAGAGACCCAGTACTTC
CDR3: CASKTGIETQYF

V: TRBV5-1
size: many
D: -
J: TRBJ2-2
DNA: TGCGCCAGCAGCCCCCCCAGCGTCTCGTACACCGGGGAGCTGTTTTTT
CDR3: CASSPPSVSYTGELFF

V: TRBV5-5
size: many
D: -
J: TRBJ1-2
DNA: TGTGCCAGCAGTCAAGACAGCTTCCACACCTTC
CDR3: CASSQDSFHTF